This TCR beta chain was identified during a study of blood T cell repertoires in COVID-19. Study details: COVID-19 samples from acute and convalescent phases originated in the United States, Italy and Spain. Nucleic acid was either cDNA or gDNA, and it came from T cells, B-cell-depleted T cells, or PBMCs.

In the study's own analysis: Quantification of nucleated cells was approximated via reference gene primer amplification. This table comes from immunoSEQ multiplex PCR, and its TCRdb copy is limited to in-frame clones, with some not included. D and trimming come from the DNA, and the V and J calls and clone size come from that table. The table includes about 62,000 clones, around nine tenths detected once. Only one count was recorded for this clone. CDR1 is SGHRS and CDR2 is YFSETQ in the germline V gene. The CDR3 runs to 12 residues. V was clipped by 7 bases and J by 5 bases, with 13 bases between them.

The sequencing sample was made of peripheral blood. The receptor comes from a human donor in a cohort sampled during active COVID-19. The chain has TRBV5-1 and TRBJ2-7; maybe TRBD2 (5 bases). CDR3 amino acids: CASRKEAHEQYF. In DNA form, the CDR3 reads TGCGCCAGCCGAAAGGAGGCTCACGAGCAGTACTTC.